This T cell receptor (beta chain) was sequenced for a study of blood T cell repertoires in COVID-19. Study at large: The United States, Italy and Spain supplied acute and convalescent COVID-19 samples.

The CDR3 is 16 residues long. Losses at the gene ends were 2 bases for V and 1 base for J; bases not matched to a gene: 3. The table came from immunoSEQ multiplex PCR; TCRdb's copy has only in-frame clones and leaves some out. The sample consists of about 180,000 clones, roughly nine tenths of them appearing once. The chain links TRBV23-1 to TRBJ2-4; 9 bases align to TRBD1. TRBV23-1 is recorded as an ORF, its role being uncertain. The sequence derives from a man between 18 and 29 years old who had recovered from COVID-19. Sequences were obtained from peripheral blood. CDR3 nucleotides: TGCGCCAGCAGTCAACGGGACAGGGTGGCCAAAAACATTCAGTACTTC. Translating gives CASSQRDRVAKNIQYF.